This TCR beta chain derives from a study of CD8 T cells in ankylosing spondylitis. Comment on this clonotype: Its antigen is undetermined.

Whole-study findings and limits: Earlier authors reported some of these motif variants in reactive arthritis synovial fluid and blood.

TCRdb re-called the 5' RACE reads through MiXCR, storing one row per CDR3 protein. Among 150,000 to 200,000 distinct CDR3 sequences listed, around 16% were seen once. CDR3 length equals 13 residues. Germline V gives CDR1 GTSNPN, CDR2 SVGIG (reference sequence). Trimming left V 0 bases short and J 3 bases short, with 7 bases between. The sequenced material came from blood, either unsorted or a sorted T cell fraction (not recorded which). The genes are TRBV30 and TRBJ2-3; no definite D call. This clonotype originated in a male donor with ankylosing spondylitis or in good health (not recorded which). The CDR3 bases are TGTGCCTGGAGTGTACGGCGGACAGATACGCAGTATTTT. It codes for CAWSVRRTDTQYF.